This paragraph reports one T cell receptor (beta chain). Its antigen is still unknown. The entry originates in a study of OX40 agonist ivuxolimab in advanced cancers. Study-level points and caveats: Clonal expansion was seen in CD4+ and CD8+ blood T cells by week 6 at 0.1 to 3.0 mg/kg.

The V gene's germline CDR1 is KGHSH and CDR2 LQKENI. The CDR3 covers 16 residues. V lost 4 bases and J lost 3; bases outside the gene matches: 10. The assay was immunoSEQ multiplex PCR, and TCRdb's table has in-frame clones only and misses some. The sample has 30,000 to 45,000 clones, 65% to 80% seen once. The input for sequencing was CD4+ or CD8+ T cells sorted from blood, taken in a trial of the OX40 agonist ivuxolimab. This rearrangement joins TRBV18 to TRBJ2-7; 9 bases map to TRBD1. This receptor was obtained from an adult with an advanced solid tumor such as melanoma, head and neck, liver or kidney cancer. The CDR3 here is CASSQSGTGLGYEQYF. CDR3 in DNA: TGTGCCAGCTCACAATCCGGGACAGGGCTTGGCTACGAGCAGTACTTC.